This T cell receptor (beta chain) was identified in a study of T cells in Graves' hyperthyroidism and ophthalmopathy. Aged 18 to 65, the patients had hyperthyroidism that was newly diagnosed and had lasted under 2 months. PBMCs came from 9 to 10 ml fresh peripheral blood. This clonotype appeared many times. Amplification yielded TCR beta CDR3 regions, with RNA transcripts as the source. Carried out on the TCR CDR3, a first-round RT-PCR used the HTBI primer set. TCRdb itself ran the multiplex PCR reads through MiXCR, one entry per CDR3 protein. The sample has approximately 610,000 distinct CDR3 sequences; 16% are singletons. V was clipped by 3 bases and J by 8 bases; unmatched bases: 1. Germline-derived CDR1 and CDR2 are GTSNPN and SVGIG (reference sequence). The CDR3 extends over 13 amino acids.

The receptor was isolated from a young woman with Graves' hyperthyroidism. This sequence joins TRBV30 and TRBJ2-3; 14 bases match TRBD2. Input material: blood. The CDR3 bases are TGTGCCTGGAGGGGACTAGCGGGAGCTACGCAGTATTTT. Its protein is CAWRGLAGATQYF.